The clone carrying this T cell receptor (beta chain) occurred a few times. Its antigen is not identified. The CDR3 covers 11 residues. V lost 3 bases and J 6 bases, leaving 5 bases between the germline ends. This entry comes from a study of T cell repertoires in cytomegalovirus infection. On the study more broadly: Signatures in public TCR beta sequences pointed to both CMV infection and matching HLA type.

TCRdb passed the reads through MiXCR, listing each CDR3 protein once. The table shows a few hundred thousand distinct CDR3 sequences, with 15% to 20% occurring only once. Study-level findings and limits: HLA-C-restricted CMV-specific TCR beta clonotypes were dominant in the ex vivo response.

The chain has TRBV12-3 or TRBV12-4 and TRBJ2-5; D call uncertain. Sequencing was performed on PBMCs. This clonotype was sampled from a human donor in good health (CMV status not recorded). Some clones in this sample may be carry-over from other donors' samples. CDR3 region: CASSFGKTQYF. CDR3 nucleotides: TGTGCCAGCAGTTTCGGAAAGACCCAGTACTTC.